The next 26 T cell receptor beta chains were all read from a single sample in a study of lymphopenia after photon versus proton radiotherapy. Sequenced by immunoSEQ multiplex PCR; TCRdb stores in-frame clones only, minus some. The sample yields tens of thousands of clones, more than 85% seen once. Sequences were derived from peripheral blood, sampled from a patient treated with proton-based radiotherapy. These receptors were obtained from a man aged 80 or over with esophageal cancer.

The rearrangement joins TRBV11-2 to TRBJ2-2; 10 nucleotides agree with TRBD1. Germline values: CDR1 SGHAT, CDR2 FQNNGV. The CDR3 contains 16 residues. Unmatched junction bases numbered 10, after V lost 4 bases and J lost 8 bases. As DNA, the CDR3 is TGTGCCAGCAGCTCCTATCGACAGGGGGCAGGTGGGGAGCTGTTTTTT. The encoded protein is CASSSYRQGAGGELFF.

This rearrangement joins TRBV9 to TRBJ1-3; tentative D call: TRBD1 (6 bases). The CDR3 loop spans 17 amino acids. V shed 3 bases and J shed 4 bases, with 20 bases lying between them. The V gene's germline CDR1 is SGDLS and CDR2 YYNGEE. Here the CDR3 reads CASSASWTALYGNTIYF. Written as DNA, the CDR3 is TGTGCCAGCAGCGCCTCTTGGACAGCCCTTTACGGAAACACCATATATTTT.

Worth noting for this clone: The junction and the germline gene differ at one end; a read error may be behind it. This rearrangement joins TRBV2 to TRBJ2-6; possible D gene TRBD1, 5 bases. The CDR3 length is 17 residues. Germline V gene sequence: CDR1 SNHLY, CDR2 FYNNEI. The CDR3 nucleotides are TGTGCCAGCAGTGAACTCAACCCAGGCTCTGGGGCCAATGTCCTGACTTTC. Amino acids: CASSELNPGSGANVLTF.

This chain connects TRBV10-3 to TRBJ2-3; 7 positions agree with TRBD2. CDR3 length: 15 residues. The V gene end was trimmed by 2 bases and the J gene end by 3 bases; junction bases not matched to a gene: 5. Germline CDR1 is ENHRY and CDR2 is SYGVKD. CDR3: CAISEGLAETDTQYF. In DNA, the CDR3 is TGTGCCATCAGTGAGGGGCTAGCGGAGACAGATACGCAGTATTTT.

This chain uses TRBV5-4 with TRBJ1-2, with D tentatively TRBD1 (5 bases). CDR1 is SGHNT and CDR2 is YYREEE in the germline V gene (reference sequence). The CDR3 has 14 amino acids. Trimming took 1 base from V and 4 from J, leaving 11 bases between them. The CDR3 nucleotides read TGTGCCAGCAGCTTGCAACAGGATATCTATGGCTACACCTTC. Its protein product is CASSLQQDIYGYTF.

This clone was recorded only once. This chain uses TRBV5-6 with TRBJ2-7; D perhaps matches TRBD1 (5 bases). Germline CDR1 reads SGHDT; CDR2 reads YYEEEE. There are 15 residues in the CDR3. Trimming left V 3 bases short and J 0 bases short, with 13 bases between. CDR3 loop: CASSSVPGNSYEQYF. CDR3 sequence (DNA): TGTGCCAGCAGCTCGGTCCCAGGGAACTCCTACGAGCAGTACTTC.

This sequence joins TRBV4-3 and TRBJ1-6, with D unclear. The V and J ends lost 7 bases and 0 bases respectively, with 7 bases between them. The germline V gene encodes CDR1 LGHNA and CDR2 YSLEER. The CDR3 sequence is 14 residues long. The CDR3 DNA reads TGCGCCAGCAAACTGAGCTCCTATAATTCACCCCTCCACTTT. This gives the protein CASKLSSYNSPLHF.

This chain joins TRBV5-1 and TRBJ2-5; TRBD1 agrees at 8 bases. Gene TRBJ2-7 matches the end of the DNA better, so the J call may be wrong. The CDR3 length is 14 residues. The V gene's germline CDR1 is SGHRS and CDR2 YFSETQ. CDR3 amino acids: CASASWTGNYEQYF. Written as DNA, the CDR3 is TGCGCCAGCGCATCTTGGACAGGGAACTACGAGCAGTACTTC.

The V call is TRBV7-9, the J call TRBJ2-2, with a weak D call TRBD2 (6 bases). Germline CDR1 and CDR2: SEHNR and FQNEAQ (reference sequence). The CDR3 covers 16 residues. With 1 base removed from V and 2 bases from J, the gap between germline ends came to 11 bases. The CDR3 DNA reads TGTGCCAGCAGCTTAGTGGCGGGGACCAACACCGGGGAGCTGTTTTTT. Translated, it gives CASSLVAGTNTGELFF.

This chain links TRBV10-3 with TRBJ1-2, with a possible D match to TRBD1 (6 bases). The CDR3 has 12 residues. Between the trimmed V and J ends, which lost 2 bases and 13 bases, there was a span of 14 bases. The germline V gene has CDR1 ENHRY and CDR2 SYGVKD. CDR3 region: CAISEAGTFPTF. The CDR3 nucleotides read TGTGCCATCAGTGAGGCAGGGACATTCCCCACCTTC.

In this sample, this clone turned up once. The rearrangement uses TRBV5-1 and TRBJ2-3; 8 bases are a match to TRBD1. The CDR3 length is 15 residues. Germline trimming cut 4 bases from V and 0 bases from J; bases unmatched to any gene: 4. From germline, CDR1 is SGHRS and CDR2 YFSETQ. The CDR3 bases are TGCGCCAGCAGCCGGACAGGGAGAAGCACAGATACGCAGTATTTT. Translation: CASSRTGRSTDTQYF.

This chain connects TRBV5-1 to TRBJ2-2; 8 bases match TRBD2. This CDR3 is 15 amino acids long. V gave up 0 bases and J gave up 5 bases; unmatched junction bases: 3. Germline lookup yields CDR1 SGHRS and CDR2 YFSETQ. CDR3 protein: CASSLASSGTGELFF. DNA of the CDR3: TGCGCCAGCAGCTTGGCGTCTAGCGGGACCGGGGAGCTGTTTTTT.

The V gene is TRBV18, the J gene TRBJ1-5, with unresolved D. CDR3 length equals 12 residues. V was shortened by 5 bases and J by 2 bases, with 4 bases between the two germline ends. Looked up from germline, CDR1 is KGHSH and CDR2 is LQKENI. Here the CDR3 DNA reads TGTGCCAGCTCAATCCGCAATCAGCCCCAGCATTTT. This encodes CASSIRNQPQHF.

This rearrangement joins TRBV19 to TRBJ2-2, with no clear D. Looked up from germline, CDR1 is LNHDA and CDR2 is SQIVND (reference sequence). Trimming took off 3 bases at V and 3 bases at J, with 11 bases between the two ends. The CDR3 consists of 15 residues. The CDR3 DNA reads TGTGCCAGTAGTATTCAAAGTGGGTACACCGGGGAGCTGTTTTTT. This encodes CASSIQSGYTGELFF.

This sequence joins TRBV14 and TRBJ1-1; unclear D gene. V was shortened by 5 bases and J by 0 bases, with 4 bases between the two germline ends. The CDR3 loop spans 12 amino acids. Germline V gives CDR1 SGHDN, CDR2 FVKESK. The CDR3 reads CASSGMNTEAFF. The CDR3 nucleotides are TGTGCCAGCAGCGGGATGAACACTGAAGCTTTCTTT.

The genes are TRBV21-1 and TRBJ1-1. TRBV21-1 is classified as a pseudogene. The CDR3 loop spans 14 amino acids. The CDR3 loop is CASSKTRGPIKAFF. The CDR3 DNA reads TGTGCCAGCAGCAAAACGAGGGGCCCCATTAAAGCTTTCTTT.

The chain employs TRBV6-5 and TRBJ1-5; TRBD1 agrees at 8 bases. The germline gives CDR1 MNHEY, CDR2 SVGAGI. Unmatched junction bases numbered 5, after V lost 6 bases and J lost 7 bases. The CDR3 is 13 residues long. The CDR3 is CASRPDRAQPQHF. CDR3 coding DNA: TGTGCCAGCAGACCGGACAGGGCCCAGCCCCAGCATTTT.

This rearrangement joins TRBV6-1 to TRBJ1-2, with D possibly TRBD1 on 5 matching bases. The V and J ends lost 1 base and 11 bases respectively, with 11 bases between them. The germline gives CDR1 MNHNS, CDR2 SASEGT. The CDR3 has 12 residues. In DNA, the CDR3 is TGTGCCAGCAGTGAAGGGGACGGATGGTACACCTTC. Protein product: CASSEGDGWYTF.

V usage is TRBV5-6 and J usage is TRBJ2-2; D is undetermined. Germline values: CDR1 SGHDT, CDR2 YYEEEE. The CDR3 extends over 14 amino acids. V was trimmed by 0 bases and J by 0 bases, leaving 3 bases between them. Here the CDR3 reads CASSLVANTGELFF. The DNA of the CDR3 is TGTGCCAGCAGCTTGGTTGCGAACACCGGGGAGCTGTTTTTT.

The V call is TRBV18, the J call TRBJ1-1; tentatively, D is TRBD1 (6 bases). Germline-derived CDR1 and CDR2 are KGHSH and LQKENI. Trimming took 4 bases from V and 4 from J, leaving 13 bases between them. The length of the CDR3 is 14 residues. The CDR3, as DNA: TGTGCCAGCTCACGTGAGCAGGGGATCACTGAAGCTTTCTTT. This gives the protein CASSREQGITEAFF.

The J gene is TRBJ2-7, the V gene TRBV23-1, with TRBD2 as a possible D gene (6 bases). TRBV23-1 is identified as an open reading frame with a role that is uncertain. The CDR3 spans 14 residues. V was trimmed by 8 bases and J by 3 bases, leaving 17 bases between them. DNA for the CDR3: TGCGCCAGCGGCCAGGGACTGCTGAACTACGAGCAGTACTTC. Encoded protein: CASGQGLLNYEQYF.

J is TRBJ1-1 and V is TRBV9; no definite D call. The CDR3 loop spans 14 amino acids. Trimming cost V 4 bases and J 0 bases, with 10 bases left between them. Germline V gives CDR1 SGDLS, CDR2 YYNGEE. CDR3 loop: CASSLNQMNTEAFF. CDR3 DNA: TGTGCCAGCAGCTTAAATCAAATGAACACTGAAGCTTTCTTT.

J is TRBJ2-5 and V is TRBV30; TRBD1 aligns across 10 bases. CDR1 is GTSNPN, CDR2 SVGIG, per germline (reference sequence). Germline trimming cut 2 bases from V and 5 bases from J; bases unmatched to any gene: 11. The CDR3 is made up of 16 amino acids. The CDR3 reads CAWSPRQGALRETQYF. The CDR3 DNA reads TGTGCCTGGAGTCCCCGACAGGGGGCGTTGAGGGAGACCCAGTACTTC.

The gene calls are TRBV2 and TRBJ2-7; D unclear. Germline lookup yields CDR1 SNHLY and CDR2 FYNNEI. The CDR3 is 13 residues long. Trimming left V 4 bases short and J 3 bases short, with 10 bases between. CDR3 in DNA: TGTGCCAGCAGTGTTGGGCAGCTCTACGAGCAGTACTTC. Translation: CASSVGQLYEQYF.

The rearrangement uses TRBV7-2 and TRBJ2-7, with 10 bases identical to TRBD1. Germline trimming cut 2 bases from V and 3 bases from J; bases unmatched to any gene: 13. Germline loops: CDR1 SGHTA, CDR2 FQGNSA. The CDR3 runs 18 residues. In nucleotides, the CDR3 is TGTGCCAGCAGCTTATGGGGACAGGGGTCAGCGGGAGTCTACGAGCAGTACTTC. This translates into CASSLWGQGSAGVYEQYF.

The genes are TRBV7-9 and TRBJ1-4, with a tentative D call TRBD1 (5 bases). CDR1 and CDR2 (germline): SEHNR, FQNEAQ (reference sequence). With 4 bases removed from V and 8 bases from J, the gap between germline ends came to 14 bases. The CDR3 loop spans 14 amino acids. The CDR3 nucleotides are TGTGCCAGCAGCTCGAACCCCGCAGGGGAAAAACTGTTTTTT. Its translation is CASSSNPAGEKLFF.